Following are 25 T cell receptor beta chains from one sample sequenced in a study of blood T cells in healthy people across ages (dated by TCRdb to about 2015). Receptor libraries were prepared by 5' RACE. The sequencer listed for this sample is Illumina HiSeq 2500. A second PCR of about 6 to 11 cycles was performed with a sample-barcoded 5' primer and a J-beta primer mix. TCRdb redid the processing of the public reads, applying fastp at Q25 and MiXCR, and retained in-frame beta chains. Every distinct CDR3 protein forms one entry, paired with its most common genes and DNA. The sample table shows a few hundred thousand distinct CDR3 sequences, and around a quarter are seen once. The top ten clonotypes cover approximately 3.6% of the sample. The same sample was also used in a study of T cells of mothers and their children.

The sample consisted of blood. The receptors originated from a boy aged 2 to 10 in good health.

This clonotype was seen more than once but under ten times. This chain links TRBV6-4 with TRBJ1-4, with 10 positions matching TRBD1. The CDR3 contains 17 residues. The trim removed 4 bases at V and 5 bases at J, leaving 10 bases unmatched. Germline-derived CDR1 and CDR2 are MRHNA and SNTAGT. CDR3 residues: CASSVSPVGQGNEKLFF. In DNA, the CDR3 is TGTGCCAGCAGTGTCTCTCCTGTGGGACAGGGGAATGAAAAACTGTTTTTT.

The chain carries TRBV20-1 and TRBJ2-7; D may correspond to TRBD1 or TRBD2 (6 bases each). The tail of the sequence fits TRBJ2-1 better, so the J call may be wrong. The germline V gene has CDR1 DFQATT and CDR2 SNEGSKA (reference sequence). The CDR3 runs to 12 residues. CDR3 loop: CSARVEGGEQFF. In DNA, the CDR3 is TGCAGTGCTAGAGTAGAGGGGGGTGAGCAGTTCTTC.

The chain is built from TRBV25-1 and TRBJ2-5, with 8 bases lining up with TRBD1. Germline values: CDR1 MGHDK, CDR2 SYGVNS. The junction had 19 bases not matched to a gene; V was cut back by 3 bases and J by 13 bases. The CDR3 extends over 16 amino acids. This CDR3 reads CASSDSGGRGHGVTYF. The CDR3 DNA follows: TGTGCCAGCAGTGACTCTGGGGGCAGGGGGCATGGAGTAACGTACTTC.

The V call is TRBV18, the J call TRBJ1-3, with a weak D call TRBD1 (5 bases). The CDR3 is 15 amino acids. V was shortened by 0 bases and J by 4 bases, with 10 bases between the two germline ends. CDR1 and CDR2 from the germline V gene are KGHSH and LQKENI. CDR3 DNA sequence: TGTGCCAGCTCACCACCTACAGGCTCGGGAAACACCATATATTTT. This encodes CASSPPTGSGNTIYF.

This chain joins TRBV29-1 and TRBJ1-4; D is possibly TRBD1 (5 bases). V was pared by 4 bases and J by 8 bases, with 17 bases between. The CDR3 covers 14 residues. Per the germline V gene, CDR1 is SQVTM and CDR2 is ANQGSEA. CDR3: CSVADRGDDEKLFF. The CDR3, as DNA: TGCAGCGTTGCAGACAGAGGCGATGACGAAAAACTGTTTTTT.

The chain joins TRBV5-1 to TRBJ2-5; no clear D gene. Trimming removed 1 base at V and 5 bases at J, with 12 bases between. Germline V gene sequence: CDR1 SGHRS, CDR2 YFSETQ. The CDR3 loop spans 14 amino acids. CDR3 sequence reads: CASSLRSARETQYF. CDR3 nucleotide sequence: TGCGCCAGCAGCTTGCGGTCAGCGAGGGAGACCCAGTACTTC.

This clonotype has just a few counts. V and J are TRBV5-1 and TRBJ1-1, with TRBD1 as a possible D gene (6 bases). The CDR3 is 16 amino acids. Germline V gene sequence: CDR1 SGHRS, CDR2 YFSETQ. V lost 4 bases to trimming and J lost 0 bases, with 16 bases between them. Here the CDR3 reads CASSDPRGLMNTEAFF. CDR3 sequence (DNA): TGCGCCAGCAGCGACCCCCGGGGGCTGATGAACACTGAAGCTTTCTTT.

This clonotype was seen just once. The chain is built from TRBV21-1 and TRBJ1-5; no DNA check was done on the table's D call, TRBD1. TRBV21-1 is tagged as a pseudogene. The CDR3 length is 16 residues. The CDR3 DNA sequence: TGTGCCAGCAGCATCTCGGACAGGGCCGACAATCAGCCCCAGCATTTT. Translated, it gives CASSISDRADNQPQHF.

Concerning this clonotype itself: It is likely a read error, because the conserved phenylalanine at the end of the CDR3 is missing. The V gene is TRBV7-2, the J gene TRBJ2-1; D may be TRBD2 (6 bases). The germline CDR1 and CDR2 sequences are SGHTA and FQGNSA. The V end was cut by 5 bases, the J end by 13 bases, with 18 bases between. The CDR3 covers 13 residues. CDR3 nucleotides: TGTGCCAGCAGCACGTCATGGGACTCCCCTCAGTTCCTC. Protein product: CASSTSWDSPQFL.

CDR3 nucleotides: TGTGCCAGCAGCCGCCTAGGCCAGTCCTACAATGAGCAGTTCTTC. Its translation is CASSRLGQSYNEQFF. The rearrangement uses TRBV7-2 and TRBJ2-1; D is ambiguous. CDR1 and CDR2 (germline): SGHTA, FQGNSA. V dropped 5 bases and J dropped 1 base, with 12 bases sitting between them. The CDR3 covers 15 residues.

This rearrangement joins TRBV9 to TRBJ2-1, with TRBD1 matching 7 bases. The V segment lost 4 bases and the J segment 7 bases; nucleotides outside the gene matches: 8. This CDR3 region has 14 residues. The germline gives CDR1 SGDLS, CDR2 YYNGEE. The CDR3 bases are TGTGCCAGCAGCTCAAACAGGGGAAGTAATGAGCAGTTCTTC. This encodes CASSSNRGSNEQFF.

CDR3 sequence reads: CASSLAGEATNEKLFF. The CDR3 bases are TGTGCCAGCAGCTTAGCCGGCGAGGCGACTAATGAAAAACTGTTTTTT. The chain combines TRBV7-9 with TRBJ1-4; D is uncertain. The CDR3 runs to 16 residues. Trimming took 0 bases from V and 2 from J, leaving 10 bases between them. Per germline, CDR1 SEHNR and CDR2 FQNEAQ (reference sequence).

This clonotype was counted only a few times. CDR3 sequence (DNA): TGTGCCAGCAGCAAGCGTGGGGAAGAGAGCGGGGAGCTGTTTTTT. Translated, it gives CASSKRGEESGELFF. The chain couples TRBV7-9 to TRBJ2-2; unclear D gene. The CDR3 is 15 residues long. The V end was cut by 5 bases, the J end by 7 bases, with 17 bases between. Germline V gene lookup returns CDR1 SEHNR and CDR2 FQNEAQ (reference sequence).

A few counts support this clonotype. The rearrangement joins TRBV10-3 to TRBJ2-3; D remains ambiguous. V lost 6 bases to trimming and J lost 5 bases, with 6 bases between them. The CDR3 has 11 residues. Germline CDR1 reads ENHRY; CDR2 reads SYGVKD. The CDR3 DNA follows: TGTGCCATCAGCGAAGGAGATACGCAGTATTTT. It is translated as CAISEGDTQYF.

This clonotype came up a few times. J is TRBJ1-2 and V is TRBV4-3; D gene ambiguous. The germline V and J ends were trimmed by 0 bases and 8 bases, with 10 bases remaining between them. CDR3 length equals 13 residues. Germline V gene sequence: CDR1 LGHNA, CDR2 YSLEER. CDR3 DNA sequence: TGCGCCAGCAGCCAAGAAAGGCTGTACGGCTACACCTTC. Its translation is CASSQERLYGYTF.

CDR3: CASSQAPWTSGSYEQYF. As DNA, the CDR3 is TGCGCCAGCAGCCAGGCCCCATGGACTAGCGGTTCTTACGAGCAGTACTTC. The chain has TRBV4-1 and TRBJ2-5; 10 nucleotides align to TRBD2. The DNA matches TRBJ2-7 better at its end, which makes the J call doubtful. The CDR3 spans 17 residues. CDR1 MGHRA and CDR2 YSYEKL come from the germline V gene.

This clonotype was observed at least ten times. The CDR3 DNA is TGTGCCAGCTCCCGGGACAGGGGGCTTGGTTCCTACAATGAGCAGTTCTTC. Translated, it gives CASSRDRGLGSYNEQFF. The chain combines TRBV14 with TRBJ2-1; 12 nucleotides line up with TRBD1. The CDR3 totals 17 residues. Per the germline V gene, CDR1 is SGHDN and CDR2 is FVKESK. The junction had 9 bases not matched to a gene; V was cut back by 8 bases and J by 1 base.

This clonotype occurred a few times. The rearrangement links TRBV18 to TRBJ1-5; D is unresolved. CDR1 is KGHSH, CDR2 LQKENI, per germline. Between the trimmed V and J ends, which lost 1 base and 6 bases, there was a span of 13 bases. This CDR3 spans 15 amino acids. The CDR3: CASSPLRRQCQPQHF. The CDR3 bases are TGTGCCAGCTCACCACTACGACGGCAGTGTCAGCCCCAGCATTTT.

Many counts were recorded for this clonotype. The CDR3 region has the DNA TGCAGCGTTGAAGTTTCTACAGAACCTAATGAAAAACTGTTTTTT. This translates into CSVEVSTEPNEKLFF. The J gene is TRBJ1-4, the V gene TRBV29-1; D is ambiguous. The CDR3 is 15 amino acids. Germline V gene data show CDR1 as SQVTM and CDR2 as ANQGSEA. The V and J ends lost 1 base and 3 bases respectively, with 12 bases between them. Full variable domain (missing parts from reference TRBV29-1 and TRBJ1-4): SAVISQKPSRDICQRGTSLTIQCQVDSQVTMMFWYRQQPGQSLTLIATANQGSEATYESGFVIDKFPISRPNLTFSTLTVSNMSPEDSSIYLCSVEVSTEPNEKLFFGSGTQLSVL.

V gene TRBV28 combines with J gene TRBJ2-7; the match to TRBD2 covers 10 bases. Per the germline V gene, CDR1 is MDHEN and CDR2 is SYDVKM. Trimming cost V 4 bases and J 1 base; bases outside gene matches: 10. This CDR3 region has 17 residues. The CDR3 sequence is CASSSFSGGTYSYEQYF. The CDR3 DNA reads TGTGCCAGCAGTTCCTTTAGCGGGGGGACTTATTCCTACGAGCAGTACTTC.

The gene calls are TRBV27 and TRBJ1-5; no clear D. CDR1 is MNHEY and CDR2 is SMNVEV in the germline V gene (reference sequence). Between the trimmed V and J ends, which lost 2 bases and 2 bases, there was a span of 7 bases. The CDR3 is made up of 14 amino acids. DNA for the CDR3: TGTGCCAGCAGTTTAACCGCAGGCAATCAGCCCCAGCATTTT. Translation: CASSLTAGNQPQHF.

For the CDR3, the DNA is TGTGCCAGCAGTCAACGGGCAGGACCCCAATTAAAAGCCAAAAACATTCAGTACTTC. This sequence encodes CASSQRAGPQLKAKNIQYF. This chain joins TRBV27 and TRBJ2-4; D is undetermined. Germline V gene sequence: CDR1 MNHEY, CDR2 SMNVEV (reference sequence). Trimming removed 5 bases at V and 0 bases at J, with 23 bases between. The CDR3 extends over 19 amino acids.

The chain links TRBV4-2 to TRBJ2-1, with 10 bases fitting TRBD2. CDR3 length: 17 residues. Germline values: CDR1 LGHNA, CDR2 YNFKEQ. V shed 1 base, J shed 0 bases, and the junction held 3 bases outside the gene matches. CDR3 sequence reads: CASSQGTSGLSYNEQFF. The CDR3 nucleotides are TGTGCCAGCAGCCAAGGGACTAGCGGACTCTCCTACAATGAGCAGTTCTTC.

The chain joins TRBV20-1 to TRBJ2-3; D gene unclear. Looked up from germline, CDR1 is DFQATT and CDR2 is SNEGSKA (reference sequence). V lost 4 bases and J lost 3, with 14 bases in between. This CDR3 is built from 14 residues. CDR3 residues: CSATQSGLTDTQYF. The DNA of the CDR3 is TGCAGTGCTACTCAATCGGGTCTAACAGATACGCAGTATTTT.

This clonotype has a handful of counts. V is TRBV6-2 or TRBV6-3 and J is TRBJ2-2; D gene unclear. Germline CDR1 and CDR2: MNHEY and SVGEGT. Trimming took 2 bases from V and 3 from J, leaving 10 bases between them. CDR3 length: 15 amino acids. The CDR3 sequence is CASSYIGSHTGELFF. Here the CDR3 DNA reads TGTGCCAGCAGTTACATTGGCAGCCACACCGGGGAGCTGTTTTTT.